The clone carrying this TCR beta chain was found a few times. Germline trimming cut 1 base from V and 4 bases from J; bases unmatched to any gene: 8. The CDR3 contains 16 residues. Per germline, CDR1 SGHTA and CDR2 FQGNSA. The sample belongs to a study of cytotoxic CD8 clonotypes in ibrutinib-treated CLL. The method was immunoSEQ multiplex PCR; TCRdb's version includes in-frame clones alone and lacks a portion of them. The sample lists more than 110,000 clones, about 76% seen once, with 4.5% to 6% in the top ten. Sequenced material: PBMCs, taken after 24 months of ibrutinib treatment. This clonotype was obtained from a human donor with chronic lymphocytic leukemia. This chain joins TRBV7-2 and TRBJ1-1, with 8 bases lining up with TRBD1. In DNA, the CDR3 is TGTGCCAGCAGCTTAGGACCACAGGGGGTTGGCACTGAAGCTTTCTTT. Translating it yields CASSLGPQGVGTEAFF.